This TCR beta chain was profiled in a study of blood T cell repertoires in COVID-19. Study-wide background: PBMCs, B-cell-depleted T cells, or T cells provided the cDNA or gDNA that made up the material.

In the source study's methods: Estimation of nucleated cell counts was performed using reference gene primer amplification. The table came from immunoSEQ multiplex PCR; TCRdb's copy has only in-frame clones and leaves some out. The DNA gave D and trimming, while V, J and clone size come from that table. The sample records 140,000 to 150,000 clones, approximately 82% being singletons. The ends lost 4 bases at V and 4 bases at J; junction bases unmatched: 8. The CDR3 sequence is 16 residues long. CDR1 SGHVS and CDR2 FQNEAQ come from the germline V gene. This sequence originates from a human donor with acute or convalescent COVID-19. The donor label of this sample is uncertain. The V gene is TRBV7-8, the J gene TRBJ1-5; 9 nucleotides agree with TRBD1. The sequencing input was peripheral blood. The CDR3 region is CASSSSDRGRNQPQHF. The CDR3 nucleotides read TGTGCCAGCAGCTCGTCGGACAGGGGACGGAATCAGCCCCAGCATTTT. The whole variable domain, remainder taken from reference TRBV7-8 and TRBJ1-5, is GAGVSQSPRYKVAKRGQDVALRCDPISGHVSLFWYQQALGQGPEFLTYFQNEAQLDKSGLPSDRFFAERPEGSVSTLKIQRTQQEDSAVYLCASSSSDRGRNQPQHFGDGTRLSIL.